This T cell receptor (beta chain) was recorded in a study of blood T cell repertoires in COVID-19 (dated by TCRdb to between 2020 and 2021). Study-level background: Samples from collaborators originated in the United States, Italy and Spain and spanned both the acute and convalescent phases of COVID-19. The prospective study material was composed of cDNA or gDNA derived from T cells, B-cell-depleted T cells, or PBMCs. Subjects who had been exposed to COVID-19, were actively infected with it, or had recovered from it provided the deeply sampled blood TCRbeta repertoires that made up the dataset. The repertoires were made available in a free public database intended to serve as a resource for research on the immune response to SARS-CoV-2. The samples were drawn from two sources: the first 160 participants of the ongoing ImmuneRACE study, and about 1,300 subjects contributed by 6 global collaborators. A de-identified subject ID, COVID-19 status, age in years and sex were almost always included in the sample metadata. Where HLA class I and class II types were available, the types were taken from metadata supplied by the sample provider, not from assay-based typing.

Each collaborating institution followed its own protocols to collect whole blood in K2EDTA tubes. For TCRbeta analysis, collaborators shipped samples in one of three forms: frozen whole blood, isolated PBMCs, or DNA extracted from either of those sample types. Notes on this clone: Its antigen target is currently unknown. No base-level quality is on record; no much larger clone is a single base apart.

The immunoSEQ Assay, a bias-controlled multiplex PCR, was used to amplify TCRbeta CDR3 regions from genomic DNA. Per the authors' processing: Within the assay, amplification of reference gene primers was used to estimate how many nucleated cells each sample contained. To quantify the absolute abundance of each unique TCRbeta CDR3 rearrangement, sequence reads were collapsed and filtered. For each sample, productive Simpson clonality was calculated as the square root of Simpson's diversity index across productive rearrangements. The table was pulled from immuneACCESS by TCRdb, which kept in-frame rearrangements only. Such tables lose some clones; where checked, under half of the loss comes from unresolved V genes, and the rest has no known cause. V, J and clone size were drawn from that table, and D and trimming were deduced from the DNA. For this sample there are around 21,000 clones; approximately 90% appear just once. The ten top clones hold about 6% of the sample.

The CDR3 numbers 13 residues from cysteine through phenylalanine. Only the CDR3 portion is preserved as DNA: 39 bases, with reading frame beginning at the first base. Trimming takes 6 bases off V and 9 bases off J; junction bases not matched to a gene: 10. What the work shows at the level of the full study, not this receptor alone: How much clinical and demographic metadata was included differed by source and by participant, and the metadata was provided uncurated.

The sequence was collected from a woman over 75 with active COVID-19. The sample taken for sequencing was peripheral blood. Rearrangement joined TRBV12-3 or TRBV12-4 to TRBJ2-5; TRBD1 lines up with 7 middle nucleotides. The CDR3 here reads CASSSGTASPQYF. The DNA reads TGTGCCAGCAGCTCCGGGACAGCGTCTCCCCAGTACTTC.